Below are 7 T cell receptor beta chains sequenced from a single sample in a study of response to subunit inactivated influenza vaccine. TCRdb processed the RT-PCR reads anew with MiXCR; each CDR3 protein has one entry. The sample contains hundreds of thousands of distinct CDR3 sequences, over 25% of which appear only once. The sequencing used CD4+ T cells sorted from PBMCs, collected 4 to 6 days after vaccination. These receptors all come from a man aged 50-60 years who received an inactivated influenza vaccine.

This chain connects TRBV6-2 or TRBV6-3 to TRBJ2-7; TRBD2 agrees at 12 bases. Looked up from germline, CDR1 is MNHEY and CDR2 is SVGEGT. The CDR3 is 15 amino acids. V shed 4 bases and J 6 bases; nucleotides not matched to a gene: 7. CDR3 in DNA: TGTGCCAGCAGTTCACTAGCGGGAGGACGGGGCGAGCAGTACTTC. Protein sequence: CASSSLAGGRGEQYF.

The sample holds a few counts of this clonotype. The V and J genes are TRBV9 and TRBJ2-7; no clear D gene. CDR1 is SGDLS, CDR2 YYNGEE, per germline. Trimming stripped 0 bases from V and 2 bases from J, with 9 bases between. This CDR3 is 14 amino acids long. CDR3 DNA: TGTGCCAGCAGCGTAGACGGCCTTACCTACGAGCAGTACTTC. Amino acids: CASSVDGLTYEQYF. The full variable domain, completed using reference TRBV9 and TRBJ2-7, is DSGVTQTPKHLITATGQRVTLRCSPRSGDLSVYWYQQSLDQGLQFLIQYYNGEERAKGNILERFSAQQFPDLHSELNLSSLELGDSALYFCASSVDGLTYEQYFGPGTRLTVT.

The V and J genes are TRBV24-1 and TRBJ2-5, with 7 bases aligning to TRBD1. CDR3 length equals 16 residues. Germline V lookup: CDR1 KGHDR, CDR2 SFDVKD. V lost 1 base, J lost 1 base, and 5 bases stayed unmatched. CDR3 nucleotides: TGTGCCACCAGTGATTTTGACAGGGCGCGCCAAGAGACCCAGTACTTC. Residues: CATSDFDRARQETQYF.

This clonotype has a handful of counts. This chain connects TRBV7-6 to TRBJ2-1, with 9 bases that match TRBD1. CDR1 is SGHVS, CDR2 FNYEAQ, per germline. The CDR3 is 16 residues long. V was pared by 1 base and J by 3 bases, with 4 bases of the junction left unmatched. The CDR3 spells CASSLDRQGGYNEQFF. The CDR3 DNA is TGTGCCAGCAGCTTAGATCGACAGGGGGGCTACAATGAGCAGTTCTTC.

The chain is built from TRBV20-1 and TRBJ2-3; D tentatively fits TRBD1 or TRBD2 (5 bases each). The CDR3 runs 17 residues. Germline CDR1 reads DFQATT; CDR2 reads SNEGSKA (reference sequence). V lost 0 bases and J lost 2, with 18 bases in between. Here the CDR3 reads CSARDERRGGFTDTQYF. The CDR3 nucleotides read TGCAGTGCTAGAGATGAAAGACGGGGCGGTTTCACAGATACGCAGTATTTT.

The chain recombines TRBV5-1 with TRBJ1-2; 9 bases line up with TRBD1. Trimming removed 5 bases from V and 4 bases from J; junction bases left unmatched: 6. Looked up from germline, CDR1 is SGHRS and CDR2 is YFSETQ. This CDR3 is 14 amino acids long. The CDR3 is CASRPTGGTYGYTF. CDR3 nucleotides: TGCGCCAGCAGACCAACAGGGGGCACCTATGGCTACACCTTC.

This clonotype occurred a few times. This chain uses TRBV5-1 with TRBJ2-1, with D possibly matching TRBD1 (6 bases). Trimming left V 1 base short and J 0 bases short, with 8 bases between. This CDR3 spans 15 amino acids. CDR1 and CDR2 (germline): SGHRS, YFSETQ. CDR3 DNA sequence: TGCGCCAGCAGCTTGCGACAGGTCTCCTACAATGAGCAGTTCTTC. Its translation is CASSLRQVSYNEQFF.